These 25 T cell receptor beta chains originate from one sample sequenced in a study of graft-versus-host responses after intestinal transplantation. For these TCRs, the target antigens are not known. Profiled with immunoSEQ multiplex PCR; TCRdb holds only in-frame clones, not every one. The sample has roughly 110,000 clones, roughly 89% seen once; the top ten hold 0.71%. Sequenced here: unstimulated CD4+ T cells sorted from spleen or lymph node cells, sampled before transplant. The receptor source for this set is a human donor who was the organ donor for an intestinal transplant.

This clone was seen just once. The J gene is TRBJ1-4, the V gene TRBV5-5; a possible D gene is TRBD1 (5 bases). CDR1 and CDR2 (germline): SGHKS, YYEKEE (reference sequence). V shed 3 bases and J shed 3 bases, with 12 bases lying between them. The CDR3 contains 15 residues. The CDR3, as DNA: TGTGCCAGCAGCTCTTGGGGACTTGCTAATGAAAAACTGTTTTTT. It is translated as CASSSWGLANEKLFF. Filled out from reference TRBV5-5 and TRBJ1-4, the complete variable domain reads DAGVTQSPTHLIKTRGQQVTLRCSPISGHKSVSWYQQVLGQGPQFIFQYYEKEERGRGNFPDRFSARQFPNYSSELNVNALLLGDSALYLCASSSWGLANEKLFFGSGTQLSVL.

This chain uses TRBV4-1 with TRBJ1-4, with D unresolved. Germline-derived CDR1 and CDR2 are MGHRA and YSYEKL. Trimming stripped 1 base from V and 7 bases from J, with 13 bases between. There are 15 residues in the CDR3. CDR3 amino acids: CASSQVTGIGEKLFF. CDR3 coding DNA: TGCGCCAGCAGCCAAGTCACTGGGATTGGTGAAAAACTGTTTTTT.

This clone has only one observation. This chain connects TRBV5-1 to TRBJ2-3, with 9 bases lining up with TRBD2. Germline values: CDR1 SGHRS, CDR2 YFSETQ. The CDR3 is made up of 15 amino acids. V was pared by 4 bases and J by 3 bases, with 6 bases of the junction left unmatched. The DNA of the CDR3 is TGCGCCAGCAGCCCTATGAGCGGGGGGACAGATACGCAGTATTTT. It translates to CASSPMSGGTDTQYF.

Remarks on this clone: The germline gene is not matched at one end of the junction; a read error may be the cause. The chain employs TRBV7-7 and TRBJ2-5, with 7 bases matching TRBD2. Germline lookup yields CDR1 SSHAT and CDR2 FNYEAQ (reference sequence). The CDR3 is 13 amino acids. The CDR3 is CASSTLAHETQYF. CDR3 sequence (DNA): TGTGCTAGCAGCACACTAGCGCACGAGACCCAGTACTTC. The variable domain in full, completed from reference TRBV7-7 and TRBJ2-5, reads GAGVSQSPRYKVTKRGQDVTLRCDPISSHATLYWYQQALGQGPEFLTYFNYEAQPDKSGLPSDRFSAERPEGSISTLTIQRTEQRDSAMYRCASSTLAHETQYFGPGTRLLVL.

The V gene is TRBV10-2, the J gene TRBJ1-2; D call uncertain. V was pared by 6 bases and J by 7 bases, with 21 bases between. The CDR3 spans 15 residues. Germline V CDR1 and CDR2: WSHSY, SAAADI. For the CDR3, the DNA is TGCGCCAGCAGATTCCGGACCCTCGAAGGAGGTGGCTACACCTTC. It codes for CASRFRTLEGGGYTF.

The chain links TRBV5-4 to TRBJ2-5; 10 nucleotides match TRBD2. CDR3 length: 16 amino acids. With V trimmed by 5 bases and J by 2 bases, 9 bases remained unmatched. The germline V gene has CDR1 SGHNT and CDR2 YYREEE (reference sequence). CDR3 protein: CASSGPSGGPQETQYF. The DNA of the CDR3 is TGTGCCAGCAGTGGTCCTAGCGGGGGCCCACAAGAGACCCAGTACTTC.

The genes are TRBV6-1 and TRBJ1-6; a possible D gene is TRBD1 (6 bases). The V gene's germline CDR1 is MNHNS and CDR2 SASEGT. The CDR3 is made up of 14 amino acids. V dropped 7 bases and J dropped 4 bases, with 11 bases sitting between them. The CDR3 is CASISDSYNSPLHF. The CDR3 nucleotides are TGTGCCAGCATCTCGGACAGTTATAATTCACCCCTCCACTTT.

The V call is TRBV18, the J call TRBJ2-6, with D maybe TRBD1 (5 bases). The V end was cut by 3 bases, the J end by 4 bases, with 10 bases between. The CDR3 is 15 residues long. Per germline, CDR1 KGHSH and CDR2 LQKENI. The CDR3 loop is CASSPSGIGANVLTF. For the CDR3, the DNA is TGTGCCAGCTCACCTTCAGGGATCGGGGCCAACGTCCTGACTTTC.

The gene calls are TRBV4-2 and TRBJ1-3, with unresolved D. The CDR3 loop spans 16 amino acids. V lost 4 bases to trimming and J lost 2 bases, with 15 bases between them. CDR1 and CDR2 (germline): LGHNA, YNFKEQ. The CDR3: CASSPGKVTPGNTIYF. In DNA, the CDR3 is TGTGCCAGCAGCCCCGGGAAGGTGACGCCTGGAAACACCATATATTTT.

In its sample, this clone was seen a few times. A junction boundary mismatches the germline segment, possibly from a read error. The rearrangement uses TRBV11-1 and TRBJ2-1; 11 nucleotides line up with TRBD2. Germline loops: CDR1 SGHAT, CDR2 FQDESV (reference sequence). The CDR3 spans 14 residues. CDR3 region: CASSVAGGSNEQFF. CDR3 nucleotides: TGTGCCAGCAGCGTAGCGGGGGGGAGCAATGAGCAGTTCTTC.

V is TRBV11-3 and J is TRBJ1-2; D remains ambiguous. The CDR3 spans 16 residues. Germline V gene lookup returns CDR1 SGHNT and CDR2 YENEEA. The V gene lost 2 bases and the J gene lost 1 base, with 14 bases spanning the gap. CDR3 region: CASSLSGVYLNYGYTF. The CDR3 nucleotides read TGTGCCAGCAGCTTATCCGGGGTCTATCTTAACTATGGCTACACCTTC.

V gene TRBV6-5 combines with J gene TRBJ1-5; D might be TRBD1 (5 bases). The CDR3 is 15 amino acids. Between the trimmed V and J ends, which lost 5 bases and 0 bases, there was a span of 11 bases. The germline gives CDR1 MNHEY, CDR2 SVGAGI. The CDR3 is CASSGTAYSNQPQHF. The CDR3 DNA reads as TGTGCCAGCAGTGGGACCGCATATAGCAATCAGCCCCAGCATTTT.

V and J are TRBV7-2 and TRBJ2-5, with 11 bases identical to TRBD1. Looked up from germline, CDR1 is SGHTA and CDR2 is FQGNSA. V dropped 4 bases and J dropped 8; count of bases not matched to a gene: 9. This CDR3 has 15 residues. Written as DNA, the CDR3 is TGTGCCAGCAGCTCTCTTCTAAGGACAGGGGGCACCCAGTACTTC. Its translation is CASSSLLRTGGTQYF.

V is TRBV28 and J is TRBJ2-1; 7 bases line up with TRBD2. The CDR3 totals 15 residues. Germline CDR1 MDHEN, CDR2 SYDVKM. With 6 bases clipped from V and 3 bases from J, the junction kept 8 bases outside the gene matches. The CDR3 protein is CASSMPGLLYNEQFF. The DNA of the CDR3 is TGTGCCAGCAGCATGCCGGGACTACTCTACAATGAGCAGTTCTTC. The full variable domain, completed using reference TRBV28 and TRBJ2-1, is DVKVTQSSRYLVKRTGEKVFLECVQDMDHENMFWYRQDPGLGLRLIYFSYDVKMKEKGDIPEGYSVSREKKERFSLILESASTNQTSMYLCASSMPGLLYNEQFFGPGTRLTVL.

This clone was counted once. The rearrangement joins TRBV9 to TRBJ2-5; tentative D call: TRBD1 (5 bases). V was trimmed by 5 bases and J by 2 bases, leaving 10 bases between them. CDR3 length: 13 amino acids. Germline-derived CDR1 and CDR2 are SGDLS and YYNGEE. This CDR3 reads CASRDSHQETQYF. The CDR3 coding sequence is TGTGCCAGCAGAGACAGCCATCAAGAGACCCAGTACTTC.

The V gene is TRBV7-2, the J gene TRBJ2-2, with unresolved D. V lost 5 bases, J lost 4 bases, and 11 bases lay in between. This CDR3 is 14 amino acids long. Germline CDR1 SGHTA, CDR2 FQGNSA. CDR3 sequence: CASSEGRRTGELFF. In nucleotides, the CDR3 is TGTGCCAGCAGCGAAGGACGGCGCACCGGGGAGCTGTTTTTT.

This rearrangement joins TRBV27 to TRBJ2-3, with D tentatively TRBD1 (6 bases). Trimming stripped 7 bases from V and 1 base from J, with 18 bases between. The CDR3 runs 16 residues. Germline values: CDR1 MNHEY, CDR2 SMNVEV (reference sequence). The CDR3 loop is CASTSLDRLGTDTQYF. The CDR3 DNA sequence: TGTGCCAGCACCTCTCTAGACAGGCTGGGCACAGATACGCAGTATTTT.

This rearrangement joins TRBV15 to TRBJ2-1; 14 bases line up with TRBD2. V lost 3 bases, J lost 8 bases, and 18 bases stayed unmatched. Germline CDR1 reads LNHNV; CDR2 reads YYDKDF (reference sequence). The CDR3 sequence is 20 residues long. CDR3 bases: TGTGCCACCAGCAGTATCTCCGCCCGCAGACTAGCGGGGGGGCTCTATGAGCAGTTCTTC. This codes for CATSSISARRLAGGLYEQFF.

This sequence joins TRBV10-3 and TRBJ1-1; D might be TRBD1 (5 bases). Germline lookup yields CDR1 ENHRY and CDR2 SYGVKD. V was trimmed by 7 bases and J by 4 bases, leaving 19 bases between them. The CDR3 sequence is 15 residues long. The DNA for the CDR3 is TGTGCCATCAACGTTGGTCAGGGAAGGGGCACTGAAGCTTTCTTT. Translated: CAINVGQGRGTEAFF.

The chain has TRBV2 and TRBJ1-6; perhaps TRBD1 as D (5 bases). V was trimmed by 3 bases and J by 10 bases, leaving 13 bases between them. The germline CDR1 and CDR2 sequences are SNHLY and FYNNEI. The CDR3 length is 14 residues. The CDR3 protein is CASSDRGWESPLHF. CDR3 in DNA: TGTGCCAGCAGTGATCGGGGGTGGGAGTCACCCCTCCACTTT.

This clone was picked up one time. V and J are TRBV7-6 and TRBJ2-5, with TRBD1 as a possible D gene (6 bases). The CDR3 runs to 13 residues. The germline V gene has CDR1 SGHVS and CDR2 FNYEAQ. Trimming removed 0 bases at V and 10 bases at J, with 12 bases between. The CDR3 nucleotides read TGTGCCAGCAGCTTAGCGGTCTCAGGGGACCAGTACTTC. Translation: CASSLAVSGDQYF.

This clone has only one observation. The V call is TRBV7-9, the J call TRBJ2-1; 8 nucleotides line up with TRBD2. CDR1 and CDR2 (germline): SEHNR, FQNEAQ (reference sequence). The CDR3 totals 13 residues. Unmatched junction bases numbered 7, after V lost 5 bases and J lost 10 bases. CDR3 bases: TGTGCCAGCAGCCCCAGCGGGAGAGAGGAGCAGTTCTTC. Protein product: CASSPSGREEQFF. Based on the CDR3 plus reference TRBV7-9 and TRBJ2-1, the full variable domain is DTGVSQNPRHKITKRGQNVTFRCDPISEHNRLYWYRQTLGQGPEFLTYFQNEAQLEKSRLLSDRFSAERPKGSFSTLEIQRTEQGDSAMYLCASSPSGREEQFFGPGTRLTVL.

The chain couples TRBV11-2 to TRBJ2-7; D gene uncertain. The CDR3 runs 13 residues. Germline-derived CDR1 and CDR2 are SGHAT and FQNNGV. V was shortened by 1 base and J by 2 bases, with 6 bases between the two germline ends. In DNA, the CDR3 is TGTGCCAGCAGCTTAGGACAAACCTACGAGCAGTACTTC. Translated, it gives CASSLGQTYEQYF.

The V call is TRBV11-2, the J call TRBJ1-1; the D gene is possibly TRBD1 (5 bases). CDR3 length: 11 amino acids. V lost 4 bases to trimming and J lost 11 bases, with 11 bases between them. Germline lookup yields CDR1 SGHAT and CDR2 FQNNGV. This CDR3 reads CASSSGLLAFF. The CDR3 nucleotides are TGTGCCAGCAGCTCGGGGCTTCTGGCTTTCTTT. The full variable domain, in which reference TRBV11-2 and TRBJ1-1 provide the parts outside the CDR3, is EAGVAQSPRYKIIEKRQSVAFWCNPISGHATLYWYQQILGQGPKLLIQFQNNGVVDDSQLPKDRFSAERLKGVDSTLKIQPAKLEDSAVYLCASSSGLLAFFGQGTRLTVV.

This rearrangement joins TRBV29-1 to TRBJ2-3; TRBD2 matches 11 bases. The CDR3 runs 15 residues. Trimming removed 1 base from V and 2 bases from J; junction bases left unmatched: 2. Germline V lookup: CDR1 SQVTM, CDR2 ANQGSEA. The CDR3 loop is CSVEVSGRVTDTQYF. In DNA, the CDR3 is TGCAGCGTTGAAGTTAGCGGGAGGGTCACAGATACGCAGTATTTT.